The 23 T cell receptor beta chains below come from one sample, sequenced in a study of cytomegalovirus exposure and HLA in healthy donors (dated by TCRdb to the late 2010s). Libraries were built with the immunoSEQ multiplex PCR assay. Imported from immuneACCESS, the table was reduced by TCRdb to in-frame sequences with V and J called. These copies leave out some clones; in studies compared against another copy, an unresolved V gene accounts for under half, and the cause of the remainder is not known. The sample includes about 250,000 clones, with approximately 84% observed a single time. 9.5% to 15% of the sample comes from the top ten. Material: PBMCs. The receptors come from a man younger than 30 in good health and CMV-seropositive.

This chain links TRBV7-2 with TRBJ2-5; D unresolved. V gave up 1 base and J gave up 5 bases, with 14 bases separating them. CDR3 length equals 15 residues. The germline V gene encodes CDR1 SGHTA and CDR2 FQGNSA. The CDR3 coding sequence is TGTGCCAGCAGCTTAGATGGGTCCACTTGGGAGACCCAGTACTTC. Protein sequence: CASSLDGSTWETQYF.

V gene TRBV7-8 combines with J gene TRBJ1-5; TRBD1 might be the D (6 bases). This CDR3 is 13 amino acids long. From germline, CDR1 is SGHVS and CDR2 FQNEAQ. Deletions cut 5 bases from V and 4 bases from J, with 9 bases between. The CDR3 DNA is TGTGCCAGCAGCCCCAGGGGAAATCAGCCCCAGCATTTT. This gives the protein CASSPRGNQPQHF.

The chain recombines TRBV27 with TRBJ2-1, with 11 nucleotides matching TRBD2. Germline assignment: CDR1 MNHEY and CDR2 SMNVEV (reference sequence). The CDR3 has 15 amino acids. Trimming at V came to 6 bases and at J to 4 bases, leaving 5 bases not matched to a gene. Here the CDR3 DNA reads TGTGCCAGCAGAGTACTAGCGGGAGCTTACAATGAGCAGTTCTTC. It is translated as CASRVLAGAYNEQFF.

The rearrangement links TRBV6-5 to TRBJ2-7, with 7 bases matching TRBD2. The germline gives CDR1 MNHEY, CDR2 SVGAGI. V dropped 1 base and J dropped 5; count of bases not matched to a gene: 8. The CDR3 sequence is 15 residues long. The CDR3 reads CASSYFSSGPDEQYF. The CDR3 DNA reads as TGTGCCAGCAGTTACTTCTCTAGCGGCCCTGACGAGCAGTACTTC.

The genes are TRBV19 and TRBJ2-7; weak D call: TRBD2 (6 bases). Germline assignment: CDR1 LNHDA and CDR2 SQIVND (reference sequence). The CDR3 totals 14 residues. Deletions cut 1 base from V and 3 bases from J, with 10 bases between. The CDR3 bases are TGTGCCAGTAGTATAGCGGGAGCGCTCTACGAGCAGTACTTC. Residues: CASSIAGALYEQYF.

This clone has only one observation. The chain carries TRBV25-1 and TRBJ2-5; no reliable D call. Germline-derived CDR1 and CDR2 are MGHDK and SYGVNS. The CDR3 contains 15 residues. V dropped 2 bases and J dropped 1 base, with 11 bases sitting between them. The CDR3 nucleotides are TGTGCCAGCAGTGAACCCCCCGGGCGCCAAGAGACCCAGTACTTC. Translation: CASSEPPGRQETQYF.

This chain links TRBV2 with TRBJ1-5; D call uncertain. This CDR3 is built from 13 residues. V lost 4 bases and J lost 3, with 7 bases in between. CDR1 is SNHLY and CDR2 is FYNNEI in the germline V gene. DNA for the CDR3: TGTGCCAGCAGTGTAGAGGTCAATCAGCCCCAGCATTTT. It is translated as CASSVEVNQPQHF.

The count of this clone is one. This chain uses TRBV18 with TRBJ1-5; 7 nucleotides align to TRBD1. Germline V gene lookup returns CDR1 KGHSH and CDR2 LQKENI. The CDR3 covers 15 residues. V lost 3 bases, J lost 4 bases, and 6 bases stayed unmatched. As DNA, the CDR3 is TGTGCCAGCTCACCCGGCCAGGGGGGGAATCAGCCCCAGCATTTT. It specifies CASSPGQGGNQPQHF.

The chain joins TRBV5-1 to TRBJ2-1; 9 nucleotides agree with TRBD2. The CDR3 spans 15 residues. Losses at the gene ends were 0 bases for V and 5 bases for J; bases not matched to a gene: 3. Germline V gene sequence: CDR1 SGHRS, CDR2 YFSETQ. CDR3 DNA sequence: TGCGCCAGCAGCTTGGGCGGGACTAGCCACAATGAGCAGTTCTTC. Its translation is CASSLGGTSHNEQFF.

This clone was counted between two and nine times. The chain is built from TRBV6-5 and TRBJ2-1; 8 bases are shared with TRBD1. CDR3 length equals 15 residues. Germline V lookup: CDR1 MNHEY, CDR2 SVGAGI. The trim removed 2 bases at V and 6 bases at J, leaving 6 bases unmatched. This chain's CDR3 is CASSYVLGTGNEQFF. DNA of the CDR3: TGTGCCAGCAGTTACGTCCTGGGGACAGGCAATGAGCAGTTCTTC.

The CDR3 sequence is CASSLDSLDRGYGYTF. CDR3 coding DNA: TGTGCCAGCAGCTTAGATTCCCTCGACAGGGGCTATGGCTACACCTTC. The chain uses TRBV11-2 and TRBJ1-2; 8 bases fit TRBD1. Looked up from germline, CDR1 is SGHAT and CDR2 is FQNNGV. This CDR3 has 16 amino acids. Germline trimming cut 0 bases from V and 4 bases from J; bases unmatched to any gene: 7.

This clone turned up a few times. The V call is TRBV5-4, the J call TRBJ1-2; 10 nucleotides agree with TRBD1. V shed 3 bases and J 8 bases; nucleotides not matched to a gene: 13. Germline V gene sequence: CDR1 SGHNT, CDR2 YYREEE (reference sequence). The CDR3 is 16 amino acids. The CDR3 nucleotides are TGTGCCAGCAGCTCGGGACAGGGGAGACCTATCGGGGGCTACACCTTC. This codes for CASSSGQGRPIGGYTF. The full variable domain, completed using reference TRBV5-4 and TRBJ1-2, is ETGVTQSPTHLIKTRGQQVTLRCSSQSGHNTVSWYQQALGQGPQFIFQYYREEENGRGNFPPRFSGLQFPNYSSELNVNALELDDSALYLCASSSGQGRPIGGYTFGSGTRLTVV.

This clone was recorded only once. The rearrangement links TRBV29-1 to TRBJ2-6, with TRBD1 identical over 7 bases. With 6 bases clipped from V and 0 bases from J, the junction kept 8 bases outside the gene matches. The CDR3 extends over 16 amino acids. CDR1 is SQVTM, CDR2 ANQGSEA, per germline. The CDR3 here is CSVLRQGHSGANVLTF. The DNA for the CDR3 is TGCAGCGTCCTACGACAGGGTCACTCTGGGGCCAACGTCCTGACTTTC. Drawing the rest from reference TRBV29-1 and TRBJ2-6, the complete variable domain is SAVISQKPSRDICQRGTSLTIQCQVDSQVTMMFWYRQQPGQSLTLIATANQGSEATYESGFVIDKFPISRPNLTFSTLTVSNMSPEDSSIYLCSVLRQGHSGANVLTFGAGSRLTVL.

The chain employs TRBV5-1 and TRBJ1-2; D uncertain. The CDR3 extends over 14 amino acids. The germline gives CDR1 SGHRS, CDR2 YFSETQ. V was pared by 0 bases and J by 5 bases, with 11 bases between. CDR3 in amino acids: CASSLAGGGYGYTF. CDR3 DNA: TGCGCCAGCAGCTTGGCCGGCGGAGGGTATGGCTACACCTTC. Using reference TRBV5-1 and TRBJ1-2 for the parts outside the CDR3, the full variable domain is KAGVTQTPRYLIKTRGQQVTLSCSPISGHRSVSWYQQTPGQGLQFLFEYFSETQRNKGNFPGRFSGRQFSNSRSEMNVSTLELGDSALYLCASSLAGGGYGYTFGSGTRLTVV.

The V gene is TRBV5-1, the J gene TRBJ2-1; the D is unclear. CDR3 size: 14 residues. Trimming took 4 bases from V and 4 from J, leaving 12 bases between them. In germline, CDR1 is SGHRS, CDR2 YFSETQ. CDR3 loop: CASSPVGRYNEQFF. The CDR3 DNA reads TGCGCCAGCAGCCCGGTCGGCAGGTACAATGAGCAGTTCTTC.

This clone is a singleton in its sample. The chain joins TRBV4-2 to TRBJ2-7; D might be TRBD1 (6 bases). This CDR3 is 13 amino acids long. Deletions cut 2 bases from V and 4 bases from J, with 9 bases between. CDR1 and CDR2 from the germline V gene are LGHNA and YNFKEQ. CDR3 sequence: CASSQQGKYEQYF. The CDR3 DNA reads as TGTGCCAGCAGCCAACAGGGGAAGTACGAGCAGTACTTC.

This rearrangement joins TRBV28 to TRBJ2-1; 7 bases are a match to TRBD1. Germline CDR1 MDHEN, CDR2 SYDVKM. The CDR3 is 13 amino acids. Unmatched junction bases numbered 2, after V lost 1 base and J lost 8 bases. This chain's CDR3 is CASSLSQGDEQFF. CDR3 DNA: TGTGCCAGCAGTTTATCCCAGGGGGATGAGCAGTTCTTC.

This sequence joins TRBV6-5 and TRBJ1-1; no reliable D call. This CDR3 region has 11 residues. Germline CDR1 reads MNHEY; CDR2 reads SVGAGI. Trimming left V 6 bases short and J 5 bases short, with 7 bases between. The CDR3 nucleotides read TGTGCCAGCAGCCGAGGGACTGAAGCTTTCTTT. Residues: CASSRGTEAFF.

This chain links TRBV4-2 with TRBJ2-1; TRBD2 matches at 10 bases. CDR1 is LGHNA and CDR2 is YNFKEQ in the germline V gene. The CDR3 contains 16 residues. V gave up 1 base and J gave up 2 bases; unmatched junction bases: 2. Here the CDR3 reads CASSQGGTSAYNEQFF. CDR3 bases: TGTGCCAGCAGCCAAGGGGGGACTAGCGCCTACAATGAGCAGTTCTTC.

V and J are TRBV18 and TRBJ2-1, with D unclear. Trimming cost V 8 bases and J 5 bases, with 13 bases left between them. Germline lookup yields CDR1 KGHSH and CDR2 LQKENI. The CDR3 extends over 13 amino acids. CDR3 loop: CASRAPTNNEQFF. The CDR3, as DNA: TGTGCCAGCCGGGCCCCCACGAACAATGAGCAGTTCTTC.

The V gene is TRBV9, the J gene TRBJ1-1, with TRBD1 matching 7 bases. CDR3 length: 12 residues. V trimming: 4 bases; J trimming: 10 bases; junction bases outside the gene matches: 7. CDR1 SGDLS and CDR2 YYNGEE come from the germline V gene. CDR3 in amino acids: CASSPPRGRAFF. Written as DNA, the CDR3 is TGTGCCAGCAGCCCCCCGAGGGGGCGAGCTTTCTTT. The entire variable domain, with the rest obtained from reference TRBV9 and TRBJ1-1, is as follows: DSGVTQTPKHLITATGQRVTLRCSPRSGDLSVYWYQQSLDQGLQFLIQYYNGEERAKGNILERFSAQQFPDLHSELNLSSLELGDSALYFCASSPPRGRAFFGQGTRLTVV.

The chain joins TRBV9 to TRBJ2-7; 11 bases map to TRBD1. Germline trimming cut 4 bases from V and 4 bases from J; bases unmatched to any gene: 7. Germline-derived CDR1 and CDR2 are SGDLS and YYNGEE. This CDR3 spans 15 amino acids. The chain's CDR3 is CASSFGQGAKYEQYF. The CDR3 coding sequence is TGTGCCAGCAGCTTCGGACAGGGGGCGAAGTACGAGCAGTACTTC.

The chain is built from TRBV28 and TRBJ2-7; 8 nucleotides agree with TRBD2. There are 13 residues in the CDR3. V lost 5 bases and J lost 7; bases outside the gene matches: 7. The V gene's germline CDR1 is MDHEN and CDR2 SYDVKM. Here the CDR3 reads CASSSEQRGEQYF. In nucleotides, the CDR3 is TGTGCCAGCAGTAGCGAACAGCGGGGGGAGCAGTACTTC.